Given below is one T cell receptor (beta chain) in context. Its antigen is still unknown. The sample originates from a study of beta chain features in type 1 diabetes. Study-wide results and limits: Type 1 diabetes patients showed a moderate but significant shortening of TCRB CDR3s in all four CD4+ subsets.

The isolated RNA, all of it, was reverse transcribed, so expressed TCRB transcripts were what got sequenced. Profiling relied on immunoSEQ multiplex PCR, and the TCRdb table lists in-frame clones only, not all of them. The table shows hundreds of thousands of clones, with roughly an eighth occurring only once. This CDR3 contains 14 residues. CDR1 and CDR2 from the germline V gene are SGHNT and YYREEE (reference sequence). Trimming took off 2 bases at V and 2 bases at J, with 9 bases between the two ends. The origin of this receptor is a man aged 18 to 29 with type 1 diabetes. The chain employs TRBV5-4 and TRBJ2-3; D is perhaps TRBD1 or TRBD2 (5 bases each). Sequencing used naive CD4+ T cells from blood. The CDR3 bases are TGTGCCAGCAGCTTCCCGGGACCCACAGATACGCAGTATTTT. Amino acid sequence: CASSFPGPTDTQYF.